These 7 T cell receptor beta chains originate from one sample sequenced in a study of blood T cell repertoires in COVID-19. Only in-frame clones appear in the TCRdb table, and some are missing; sequencing was by immunoSEQ multiplex PCR. In the table there are around 200,000 clones, 83% of which are singletons. The sample consisted of peripheral blood. These receptors came from a woman in her thirties or forties with active or convalescent COVID-19.

In this sample, this clone turned up a few times. The chain couples TRBV20-1 to TRBJ1-2, with D unclear. Germline V CDR1 and CDR2: DFQATT, SNEGSKA (reference sequence). Deletions cut 3 bases from V and 6 bases from J, with 2 bases between. The CDR3 spans 9 residues. CDR3 amino acids: CSASNGYTF. For the CDR3, the DNA is TGCAGTGCTAGCAATGGCTACACCTTC.

The chain has TRBV6-5 and TRBJ2-3; TRBD1 agrees at 9 bases. The CDR3 is 16 amino acids. Unmatched junction bases numbered 6, after V lost 1 base and J lost 4 bases. Germline V gene data show CDR1 as MNHEY and CDR2 as SVGAGI. The CDR3 DNA sequence: TGTGCCAGCAGTTACTTGGGACAGGGCGGACCAGATACGCAGTATTTT. Encoded protein: CASSYLGQGGPDTQYF.

The J gene is TRBJ2-7, the V gene TRBV5-1; 9 bases agree with TRBD2. In germline, CDR1 is SGHRS, CDR2 YFSETQ. The CDR3 totals 13 residues. The J segment lost 6 bases and the V segment lost 4 bases, leaving 5 bases of the junction unmatched. CDR3 sequence: CASSPGTSLEQYF. CDR3 DNA: TGCGCCAGCAGCCCCGGGACTAGCCTCGAGCAGTACTTC.

The rearrangement uses TRBV11-2 and TRBJ1-1, with a weak D call TRBD1 (6 bases). The V gene's germline CDR1 is SGHAT and CDR2 FQNNGV. There are 18 residues in the CDR3. V shed 4 bases and J shed 0 bases, with 21 bases lying between them. The DNA for the CDR3 is TGTGCCAGCAGCTCAGAGCGGACAGCCTTCCCCCTGAACACTGAAGCTTTCTTT. Its translation: CASSSERTAFPLNTEAFF.

The chain employs TRBV6-6 and TRBJ2-3; D uncertain. Trimming shortened V by 2 bases and J by 4 bases, and 4 bases separated the two germline ends. This CDR3 comprises 12 residues. Germline lookup yields CDR1 MNHNY and CDR2 SVGAGI (reference sequence). CDR3 in DNA: TGTGCCAGCAGTTACGAGGCAGATACGCAGTATTTT. This codes for CASSYEADTQYF.

The rearrangement joins TRBV9 to TRBJ2-3; TRBD1 aligns across 7 bases. Germline trimming cut 1 base from V and 5 bases from J; bases unmatched to any gene: 7. This CDR3 has 15 amino acids. Germline CDR1 is SGDLS and CDR2 is YYNGEE. CDR3 sequence: CASSVTGDILDTQYF. In nucleotides, the CDR3 is TGTGCCAGCAGCGTAACAGGGGATATTCTAGATACGCAGTATTTT.

This chain joins TRBV29-1 and TRBJ2-1; 12 nucleotides agree with TRBD2. The CDR3 spans 17 residues. Germline loops: CDR1 SQVTM, CDR2 ANQGSEA. The trim removed 1 base at V and 5 bases at J, leaving 9 bases unmatched. The CDR3 spells CSVEASHTSGGHNEQFF. DNA for the CDR3: TGCAGCGTTGAAGCGAGTCACACTAGCGGGGGGCACAATGAGCAGTTCTTC.